This T cell receptor (beta chain) was profiled in a study of T-cell memory formation after mild COVID-19. General study results and limits: Memory from before infection featured some responding clones, which suggests cross-reactive memory joined. Researchers report contracting CD4+ clones mostly in CM and EM, with CD8+ clones in EMRA.

TCRdb re-called the 5' RACE reads with MiXCR, one entry per CDR3 protein. The table has roughly 320,000 distinct CDR3 sequences, approximately 29% seen once. On this clonotype: Its target is not known.

The junction had 8 bases not matched to a gene; V was cut back by 0 bases and J by 8 bases. The CDR3 contains 16 residues. Germline values: CDR1 LGHNA, CDR2 YSLEER. This TCR derives from an adult woman who had mild COVID-19 (a few samples of this study predate the infection). Cell type and time point are not known. The V call is TRBV4-3, the J call TRBJ2-1; 9 bases map to TRBD2. The material sequenced was PBMCs or a T cell subset sorted from them (not recorded which). Written as DNA, the CDR3 is TGCGCCAGCAGCCAAGAGGGTGGCGGGAGGGGGGATGAGCAGTTCTTC. It translates to CASSQEGGGRGDEQFF.